This TCR beta chain comes out of a study of metastatic and nonmetastatic thyroid tumors. Study-level information: Repertoire data that came from the blood and tumor or nodule tissue of malignant and benign thyroid patients were compared.

Using MiXCR, TCRdb re-called clones from the PCR reads. The sample holds fewer than 25,000 clones; roughly 23% are singletons and the top ten take 71%. Before thyroid surgery, none of the patients had received any treatment. This clone has at least ten counts. Its specificity is unknown. Other DNA sequences in this sample translate to the same CDR3. Looked up from germline, CDR1 is MDHEN and CDR2 is SYDVKM. The CDR3 is 15 amino acids. Trimming removed 3 bases from V and 4 bases from J; junction bases left unmatched: 6. Regarding the study as a whole: Malignant thyroid tumors reportedly had TCR beta diversity that was significantly higher than in benign nodules, in blood and tumor.

This TCR was recovered from a male donor with papillary thyroid cancer or a benign thyroid nodule (not recorded which). Some clones in this sample may be carry-over from other donors' samples. The sequenced sample was blood. The V gene is TRBV28, the J gene TRBJ2-1, with 7 nucleotides matching TRBD1. CDR3 sequence: CASSFVGTAYNEQFF. The CDR3 DNA is TGTGCCAGCAGTTTCGTTGGGACAGCGTACAATGAGCAGTTCTTC.